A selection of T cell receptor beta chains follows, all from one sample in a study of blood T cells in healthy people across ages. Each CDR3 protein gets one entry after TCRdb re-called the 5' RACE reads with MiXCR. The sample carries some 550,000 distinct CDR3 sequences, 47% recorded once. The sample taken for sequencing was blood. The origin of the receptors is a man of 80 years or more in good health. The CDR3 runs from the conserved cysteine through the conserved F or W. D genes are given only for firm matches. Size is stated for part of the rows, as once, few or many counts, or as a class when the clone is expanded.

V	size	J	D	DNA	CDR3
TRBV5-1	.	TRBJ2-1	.	TGCGCCAGCAACTTGGTACAGGGGGGGGATGAGCAGTTCTTC	CASNLVQGGDEQFF
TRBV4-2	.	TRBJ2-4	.	TGTGCCAGCAGCCACCAGGACAGCAAAAACATTCAGTACTTC	CASSHQDSKNIQYF
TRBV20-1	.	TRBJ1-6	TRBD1	TGCAGTGCTAGTCAGGGGGCTGATTCACCCCTCCACTTT	CSASQGADSPLHF
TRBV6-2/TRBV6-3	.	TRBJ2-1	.	TGTGCCAGCAGCCCACCGCCGGAGAATGAGCAGTTCTTC	CASSPPPENEQFF
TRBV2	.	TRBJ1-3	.	TGTGCCAGCAGTGTCTCCGGATCTGGAAACACCATATATTTT	CASSVSGSGNTIYF
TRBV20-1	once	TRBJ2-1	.	TGCAGTGCTAGGGGCCGGGAACGAGAGACCCAGTTCTTC	CSARGRERETQFF
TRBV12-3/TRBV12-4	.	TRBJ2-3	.	TGTGCCAGCAGCCCAACTAGCAGTAGCACAGATACGCAGTATTTT	CASSPTSSSTDTQYF
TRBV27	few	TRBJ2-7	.	TGTGCCAGCAGTTCCAGGGTGGGCGAGCAGTACTTC	CASSSRVGEQYF
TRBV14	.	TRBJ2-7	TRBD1	TGTGCCAGCAGCCAAGAGAGAGGGGGCTTCTACGGGCAGTACTTC	CASSQERGGFYGQYF
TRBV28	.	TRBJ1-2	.	TGTGCCAGCAGCCCCGGGACGGTCGATGTCGATGGCTACACCTTC	CASSPGTVDVDGYTF
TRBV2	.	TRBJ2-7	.	TGTGCCAGCAGTGTAAGACAGGCCTACGAGCAGTACTTC	CASSVRQAYEQYF
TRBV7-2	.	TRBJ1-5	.	TGTGCCAGCAGCCCCAGACCGACCGGGCAGGGTCAGCCCCAGCATTTT	CASSPRPTGQGQPQHF
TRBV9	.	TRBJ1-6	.	TGTGCCAGCAGCGTAGCTGAGGAGTTGGGTTCACCCCTCCACTTT	CASSVAEELGSPLHF
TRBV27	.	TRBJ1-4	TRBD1	TGTGCCAGCAGTAGATCGCGACAGGGTGGAAATGAAAAACTGTTTTTT	CASSRSRQGGNEKLFF
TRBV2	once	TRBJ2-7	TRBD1	TGTGCCAGCAGTGCAACCGGGACAGGGACAGGAAATGAGCAGTACTTC	CASSATGTGTGNEQYF
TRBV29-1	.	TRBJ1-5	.	TGCAGCGTTCAACCGGGAAATCAGCCCCAGCATTTT	CSVQPGNQPQHF
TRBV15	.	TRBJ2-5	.	TGTGCCACCAGCAGAGGCGGACAATTCCAAGAGACCCAGTACTTC	CATSRGGQFQETQYF
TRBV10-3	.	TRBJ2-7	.	TGTGCCATCGCACAGGGCTACGAGCAGTACTTC	CAIAQGYEQYF
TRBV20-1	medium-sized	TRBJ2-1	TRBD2	TGCAGTGGGGAAAGGGTAGCGGGTTACAATGAGCAGTTCTTC	CSGERVAGYNEQFF
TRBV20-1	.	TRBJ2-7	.	TGCAGTGCTAGACAGCCTTATTTCTACGAGCAGTACTTC	CSARQPYFYEQYF